The subject of this entry is one T cell receptor beta chain. This sample was included in a study of OX40 agonist ivuxolimab in advanced cancers. Study background: From roughly 20 to 79 years was the age range, with a mean of roughly 59 years, and approximately 84% were male.

CDR1 LGHNA and CDR2 YNFKEQ come from the germline V gene. The CDR3 is 13 amino acids. Trimming removed 0 bases from V and 1 base from J, with 2 bases in between. The data were produced by immunoSEQ multiplex PCR, yet TCRdb's version contains in-frame clones alone and is incomplete. The sample lists about 83,000 clones, under 95% occurring once. The J gene is TRBJ2-3, the V gene TRBV4-2, with no clear D. This receptor was identified in an adult with an advanced solid tumor such as melanoma, head and neck, liver or kidney cancer. This sample comprised CD4+ or CD8+ T cells sorted from blood, obtained in a trial of the OX40 agonist ivuxolimab. CDR3 sequence: CASSQDGTDTQYF. As DNA, the CDR3 is TGTGCCAGCAGCCAAGACGGCACAGATACGCAGTATTTT.